The entry below gives a single TCR beta chain sequence along with its context. The antigen is not known. These data originate in a study of T-cell memory formation after mild COVID-19. Study in general: Across donors, TCR clusters were largely donor specific. Study findings and constraints: Clones which contracted sat mainly in CM and EM if CD4+, and in EMRA if CD8+. Later expanders leaned toward CD4+, whereas clones contracting from day 15 to 85 were balanced CD4/CD8. The pre-infection memory compartment contained some responding clones, suggesting cross-reactive memory joined.

CDR1 is LGHNA, CDR2 YSLEER, per germline. The CDR3 runs 15 residues. The V and J ends lost 6 bases and 2 bases, in that order; junction bases with no gene match: 5. Via MiXCR, TCRdb re-called the 5' RACE reads, giving one row per CDR3 protein. The sample comprises 90,000 to 130,000 distinct CDR3 sequences, 15% to 20% of which are singletons, and around 5.1% rests with the top ten. This TCR was recovered from a man between 18 and 35 years old who had mild COVID-19 (a few samples of this study predate the infection). Cell type and time point are not known. The sequencing input was PBMCs or a T cell subset sorted from them (not recorded which). The chain has TRBV4-3 and TRBJ2-5; 11 nucleotides align to TRBD2. In DNA, the CDR3 is TGCGCCAGCAGTTACACTAGCGGGGGACAAGAGACCCAGTACTTC. Translated, it gives CASSYTSGGQETQYF.